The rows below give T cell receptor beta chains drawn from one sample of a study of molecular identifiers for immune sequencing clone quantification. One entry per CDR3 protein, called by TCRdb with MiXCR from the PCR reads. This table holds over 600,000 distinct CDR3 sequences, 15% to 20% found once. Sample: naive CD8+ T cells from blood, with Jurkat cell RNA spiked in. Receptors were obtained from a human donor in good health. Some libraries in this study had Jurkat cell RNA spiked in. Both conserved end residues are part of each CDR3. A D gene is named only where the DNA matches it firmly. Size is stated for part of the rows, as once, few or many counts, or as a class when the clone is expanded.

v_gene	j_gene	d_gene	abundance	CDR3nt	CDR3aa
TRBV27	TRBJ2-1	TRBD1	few	TGTGCCAGCAGTTTAAAGGGTTGGACAGGCAATGAGCAGTTCTTC	CASSLKGWTGNEQFF
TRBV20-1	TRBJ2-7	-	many	TGCAGTGCTAGGGACAGTTCCTCCTACGAGCAGTACTTC	CSARDSSSYEQYF
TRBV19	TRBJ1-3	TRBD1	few	TGTGCCATCACAGGGGGTGGTGGAAACACCATATATTTT	CAITGGGGNTIYF
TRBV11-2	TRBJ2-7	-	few	TGTGCCAGCAGCTCACCGGGACACCCGTCCGAGCAGTACTTC	CASSSPGHPSEQYF
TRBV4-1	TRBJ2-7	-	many	TGCGCCAGCAGCCAAGGAGGGGGTGGCGAGCAGTACTTC	CASSQGGGGEQYF
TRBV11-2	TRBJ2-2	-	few	TGTGCCAGCAGATCCGGACGGACGAACACCGGGGAGCTGTTTTTT	CASRSGRTNTGELFF
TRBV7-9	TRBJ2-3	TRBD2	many	TGTGCCAGCAGCGATACTAGCGGGGGCACAGATACGCAGTATTTT	CASSDTSGGTDTQYF
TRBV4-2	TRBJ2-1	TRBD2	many	TGTGCCAGCAGCCAAGGACTAGCTGATGAGCAGTTCTTC	CASSQGLADEQFF
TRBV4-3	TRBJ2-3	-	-	TGCGCCAGCAGCCAAGATAGGGGGGGGCTTAGCACAGATACGCAGTATTTT	CASSQDRGGLSTDTQYF
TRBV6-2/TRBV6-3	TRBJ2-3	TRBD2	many	TGTGCCAGCAGTTACCCGGGACTAGCGGGGGGGCCAGATACGCAGTATTTT	CASSYPGLAGGPDTQYF
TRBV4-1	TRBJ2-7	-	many	TGCGCCAGCAGCCACTTTTTTGGAGGCTCCGGGGGCACCTCCTACGAGCAGTACTTC	CASSHFFGGSGGTSYEQYF
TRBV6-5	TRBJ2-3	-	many	TGTGCCAGCACCCCACCAGGGACTAGCACAGATACGCAGTATTTT	CASTPPGTSTDTQYF
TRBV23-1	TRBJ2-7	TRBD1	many	TGCGCCAGCAGTCAATCGGGGATTTATGGGACAGGGCGTTCGGGGCAGTACTTC	CASSQSGIYGTGRSGQYF
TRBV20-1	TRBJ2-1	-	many	TGCAGTGCCCTAGAGTCTGGGGGCCGGTCCTACAATGAGCAGTTCTTC	CSALESGGRSYNEQFF
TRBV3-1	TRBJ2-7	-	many	TGTGCCAGCAGCGAAGGACAGTTCTACGAGCAGTACTTC	CASSEGQFYEQYF
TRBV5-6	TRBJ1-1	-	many	TGTGCCAGCAGTATAAGTGGCAGCCACTACACTGAAGCTTTCTTT	CASSISGSHYTEAFF
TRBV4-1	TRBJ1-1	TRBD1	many	TGCGCCAGCAGCCAGACAGGGGGGAGCACTGAAGCTTTCTTT	CASSQTGGSTEAFF
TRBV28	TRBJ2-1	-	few	TGTGCCAGCAGCCTACTAGGCATCCGAGAGCAGTTCTTC	CASSLLGIREQFF
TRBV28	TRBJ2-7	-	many	TGTGCCAGCAGTTCGTCTTGGGCCAGCTACGAGCAGTACTTC	CASSSSWASYEQYF
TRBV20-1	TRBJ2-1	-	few	TGCAGTGCCCGCGCGGGTGGGGGGCGGAGCTCCTACAATGAGCAGTTCTTC	CSARAGGGRSSYNEQFF
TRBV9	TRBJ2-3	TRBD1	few	TGTGCCAGCAGCGCCGAAGGGACAGGGCTTAGCACAGATACGCAGTATTTT	CASSAEGTGLSTDTQYF
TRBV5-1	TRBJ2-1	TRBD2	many	TGCGCCAGCAGCTCGGGACTAGCGGGAGCTTGGAAGCAGTTCTTC	CASSSGLAGAWKQFF
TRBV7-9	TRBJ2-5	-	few	TGTGCCAGCAGACCCAATGACAACCTCAGTGGGACCCAGTACTTC	CASRPNDNLSGTQYF
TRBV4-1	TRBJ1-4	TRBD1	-	TGCGCCAGCAGCTACGACAGGGTAGAGCCTAATGAAAAACTGTTTTTT	CASSYDRVEPNEKLFF
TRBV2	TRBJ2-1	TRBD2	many	TGTGCCAGTCCCGTGGGGGGGAGCTACAATGAGCAGTTCTTC	CASPVGGSYNEQFF
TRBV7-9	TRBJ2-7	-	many	TGTGCCAGCAGCCCCGAGGACAGCCCGTACGAGCAGTACTTC	CASSPEDSPYEQYF
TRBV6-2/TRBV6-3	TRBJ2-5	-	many	TGTGCCAGCAGTTACATTACAGGGAATTTGCGAGGTCAAGAGACCCAGTACTTC	CASSYITGNLRGQETQYF
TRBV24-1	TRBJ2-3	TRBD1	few	TGTGCCACCAGTGATAGACAGGGTTGGGGCACAGATACGCAGTATTTT	CATSDRQGWGTDTQYF
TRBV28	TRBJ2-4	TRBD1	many	TGTGCCAGCAGCGAAACAGGGGAAAACATTCAGTACTTC	CASSETGENIQYF
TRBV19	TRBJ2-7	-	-	TGTGCCAGCTTGAACGGGCGAAGATGGCCCCCCTACGAGCAGTACTTC	CASLNGRRWPPYEQYF
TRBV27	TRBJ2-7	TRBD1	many	TGTGCCAGCAGTTTACCAGGACAGGGGCCGCACGAGCAGTACTTC	CASSLPGQGPHEQYF
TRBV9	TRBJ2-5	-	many	TGTGCCAGCAGCGTAGAGGTTGTCACAGAGACCCAGTACTTC	CASSVEVVTETQYF
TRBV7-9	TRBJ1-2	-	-	TGTGCCAGCAGCTTCCGGGGGGCATATGGCTACACCTTC	CASSFRGAYGYTF
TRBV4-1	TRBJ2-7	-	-	TGCGCCAGCAGCCCGGAGATGACAGCCTACGAGCAGTACTTC	CASSPEMTAYEQYF
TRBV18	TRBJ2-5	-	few	TGTGCCAGCTCACCCCCTCAGTGGGACCAAGAGACCCAGTACTTC	CASSPPQWDQETQYF
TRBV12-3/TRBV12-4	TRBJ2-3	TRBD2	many	TGTGCCAGCAGTTTAGAACTAGCGAAAGATACGCAGTATTTT	CASSLELAKDTQYF
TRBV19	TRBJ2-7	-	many	TGTGCCAGTGCCGCATCCGGGAGCCACCACGAGCAGTACTTC	CASAASGSHHEQYF
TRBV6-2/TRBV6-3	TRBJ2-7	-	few	TGTGCCAGCAGTTACTCGCGTATCTACGAGCAGTACTTC	CASSYSRIYEQYF
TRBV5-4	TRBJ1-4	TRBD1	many	TGTGCCAGCAGCTACTGTCGACAGGGGGCAGATGAAAAACTGTTTTTT	CASSYCRQGADEKLFF
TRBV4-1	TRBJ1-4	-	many	TGCGCCAGCAGCCAAGATCCGGTCAGGGGAGATGAAAAACTGTTTTTT	CASSQDPVRGDEKLFF
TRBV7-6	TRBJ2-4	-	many	TGTGCCAGCAGCCCCCAGGGAGGAAACATTCAGTACTTC	CASSPQGGNIQYF
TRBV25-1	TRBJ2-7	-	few	TGTGCCAGCAGCGATGGTGGCCTAAGCTCCTACGAGCAGTACTTC	CASSDGGLSSYEQYF
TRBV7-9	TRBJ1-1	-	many	TGTGCCAGCAGCTTAGAAGCAGGGTTGAACACTGAAGCTTTCTTT	CASSLEAGLNTEAFF
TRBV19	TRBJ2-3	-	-	TGTGCCAGTAGTCTAGGCTCGCCAGATACGCAGTATTTT	CASSLGSPDTQYF
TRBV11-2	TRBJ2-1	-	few	TGTGCCGGCAGCTTATTTAATGAGCAGTTCTTC	CAGSLFNEQFF
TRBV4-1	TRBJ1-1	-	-	TGCGCCAGCAGCCAAGGATACGGGACACGCAAACTCGAGGTGAACGCTGAAGCTTTCTTT	CASSQGYGTRKLEVNAEAFF
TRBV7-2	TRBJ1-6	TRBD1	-	TGTGCCAGCAGCTTAGCCAACAACAGGGGCCCACCCCTCCACTTT	CASSLANNRGPPLHF
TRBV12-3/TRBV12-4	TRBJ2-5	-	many	TGTGCCAGCAGTTTAGGAGTTGGGGAGACCCAGTACTTC	CASSLGVGETQYF
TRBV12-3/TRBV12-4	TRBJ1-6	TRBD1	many	TGTGCCAGCAGTTTAGGAGACAGGGCTAATTCACCCCTCCACTTT	CASSLGDRANSPLHF
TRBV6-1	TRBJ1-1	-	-	TGTGCCAGCAGTGAAGGTGTAGTTCGGGGTCCGTTAGTTGGTTTCTTT	CASSEGVVRGPLVGFF
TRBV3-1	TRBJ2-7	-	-	TGTGCCAGCAGCCAAGAATCCCTAGCCTACGAGCAGTACTTC	CASSQESLAYEQYF